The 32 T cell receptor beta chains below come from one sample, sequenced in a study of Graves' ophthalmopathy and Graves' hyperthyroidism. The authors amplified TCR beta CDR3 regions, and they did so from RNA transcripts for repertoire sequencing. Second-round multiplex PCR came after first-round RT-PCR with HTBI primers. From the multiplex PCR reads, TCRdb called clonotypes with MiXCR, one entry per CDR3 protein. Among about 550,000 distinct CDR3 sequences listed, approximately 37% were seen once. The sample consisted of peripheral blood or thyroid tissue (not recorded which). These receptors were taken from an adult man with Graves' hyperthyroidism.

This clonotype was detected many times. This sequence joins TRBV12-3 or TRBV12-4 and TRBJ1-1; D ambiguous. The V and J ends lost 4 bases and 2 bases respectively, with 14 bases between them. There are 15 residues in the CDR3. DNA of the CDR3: TGTGCCAGCAGTTGGCTGGACCACCTAAACACTGAAGCTTTCTTT. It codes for CASSWLDHLNTEAFF.

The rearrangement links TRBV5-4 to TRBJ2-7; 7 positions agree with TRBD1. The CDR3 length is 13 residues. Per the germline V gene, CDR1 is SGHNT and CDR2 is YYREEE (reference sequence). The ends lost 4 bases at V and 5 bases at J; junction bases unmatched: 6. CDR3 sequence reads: CASSRNRGNEQYF. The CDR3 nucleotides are TGTGCCAGCAGCCGGAACAGGGGCAACGAGCAGTACTTC.

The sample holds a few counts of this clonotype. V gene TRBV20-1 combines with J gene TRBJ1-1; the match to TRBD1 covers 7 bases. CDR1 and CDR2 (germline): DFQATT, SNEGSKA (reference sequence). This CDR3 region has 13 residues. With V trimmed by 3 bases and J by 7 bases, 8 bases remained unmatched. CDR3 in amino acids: CSASPDRVFEAFF. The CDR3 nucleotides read TGCAGTGCTAGCCCTGACAGGGTATTTGAAGCTTTCTTT.

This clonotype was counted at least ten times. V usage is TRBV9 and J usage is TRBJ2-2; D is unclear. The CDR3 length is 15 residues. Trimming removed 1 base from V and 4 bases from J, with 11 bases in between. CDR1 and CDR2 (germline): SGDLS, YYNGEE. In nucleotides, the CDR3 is TGTGCCAGCAGCGTATCCCCGTCGGGCACCGGGGAGCTGTTTTTT. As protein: CASSVSPSGTGELFF.

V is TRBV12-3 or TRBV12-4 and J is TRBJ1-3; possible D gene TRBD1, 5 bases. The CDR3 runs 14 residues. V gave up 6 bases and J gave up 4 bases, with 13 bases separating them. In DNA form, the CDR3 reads TGTGCCAGCAGGGTGAGGGGAACCGGAAACACCATATATTTT. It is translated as CASRVRGTGNTIYF.

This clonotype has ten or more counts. The CDR3 is CASSLAENYGYTF. The CDR3 region has the DNA TGTGCCAGCAGTTTAGCGGAAAACTATGGCTACACCTTC. J is TRBJ1-2 and V is TRBV12-3 or TRBV12-4, with D unclear. The CDR3 is made up of 13 amino acids. Trimming stripped 0 bases from V and 2 bases from J, with 4 bases between.

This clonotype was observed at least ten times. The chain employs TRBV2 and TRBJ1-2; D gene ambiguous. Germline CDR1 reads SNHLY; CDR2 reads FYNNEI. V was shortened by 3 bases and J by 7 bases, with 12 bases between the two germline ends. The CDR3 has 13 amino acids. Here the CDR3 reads CASSDSGVAGYTF. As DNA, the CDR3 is TGTGCCAGCAGTGACAGCGGGGTGGCTGGCTACACCTTC.

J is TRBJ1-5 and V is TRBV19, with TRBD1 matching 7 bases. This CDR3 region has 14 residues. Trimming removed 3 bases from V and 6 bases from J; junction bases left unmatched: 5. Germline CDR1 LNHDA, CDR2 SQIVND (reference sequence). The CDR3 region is CASSMRTGSQPQHF. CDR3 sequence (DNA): TGTGCCAGTAGTATGCGGACAGGCAGTCAGCCCCAGCATTTT.

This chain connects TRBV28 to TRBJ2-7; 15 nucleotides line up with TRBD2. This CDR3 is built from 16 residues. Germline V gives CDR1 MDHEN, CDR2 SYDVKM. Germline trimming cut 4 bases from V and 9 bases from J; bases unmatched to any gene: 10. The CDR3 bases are TGTGCCAGCAGTTCCCCCAGGACTAGCGGGGGGGCCGGGCAGTACTTC. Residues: CASSSPRTSGGAGQYF.

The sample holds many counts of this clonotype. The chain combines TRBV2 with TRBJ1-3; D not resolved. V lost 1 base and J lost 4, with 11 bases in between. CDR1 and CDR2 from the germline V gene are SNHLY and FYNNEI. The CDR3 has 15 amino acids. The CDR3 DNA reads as TGTGCCAGCAGTGAAGAGGGTCAGACAGGAAACACCATATATTTT. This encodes CASSEEGQTGNTIYF.

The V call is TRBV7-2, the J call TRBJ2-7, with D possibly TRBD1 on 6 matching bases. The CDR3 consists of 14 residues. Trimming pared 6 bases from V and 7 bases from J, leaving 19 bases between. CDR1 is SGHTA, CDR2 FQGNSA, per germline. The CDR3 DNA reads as TGTGCCAGCAGTTTGTTGGGGGCAGCGCGAGAGCAGTACTTC. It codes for CASSLLGAAREQYF.

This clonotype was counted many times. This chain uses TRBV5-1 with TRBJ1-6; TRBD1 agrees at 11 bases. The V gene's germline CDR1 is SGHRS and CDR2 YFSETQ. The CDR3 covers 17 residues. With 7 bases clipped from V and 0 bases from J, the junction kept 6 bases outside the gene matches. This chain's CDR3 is CASSDRGQSSYNSPLHF. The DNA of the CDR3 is TGCGCCAGCTCGGACAGGGGGCAGAGCTCCTATAATTCACCCCTCCACTTT.

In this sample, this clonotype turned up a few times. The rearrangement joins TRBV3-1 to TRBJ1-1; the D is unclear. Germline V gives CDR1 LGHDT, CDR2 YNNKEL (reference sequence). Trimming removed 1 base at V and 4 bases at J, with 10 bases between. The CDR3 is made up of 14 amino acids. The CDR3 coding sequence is TGTGCCAGCAGCCAAGGGTCGGGTCCCACTGAAGCTTTCTTT. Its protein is CASSQGSGPTEAFF.

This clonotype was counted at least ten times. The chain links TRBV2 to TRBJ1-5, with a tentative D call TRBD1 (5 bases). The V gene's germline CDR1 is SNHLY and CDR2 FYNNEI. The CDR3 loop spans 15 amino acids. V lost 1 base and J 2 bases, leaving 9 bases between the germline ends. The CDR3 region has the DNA TGTGCCAGCAGTGAAGTTGGGGCCGGCAATCAGCCCCAGCATTTT. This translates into CASSEVGAGNQPQHF.

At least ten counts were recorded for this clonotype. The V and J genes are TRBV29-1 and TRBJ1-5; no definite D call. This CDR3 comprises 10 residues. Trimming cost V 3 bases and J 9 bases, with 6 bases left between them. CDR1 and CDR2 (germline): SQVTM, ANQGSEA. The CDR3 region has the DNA TGCAGCGTTGATCTCCCGCCCCAGCATTTT. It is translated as CSVDLPPQHF.

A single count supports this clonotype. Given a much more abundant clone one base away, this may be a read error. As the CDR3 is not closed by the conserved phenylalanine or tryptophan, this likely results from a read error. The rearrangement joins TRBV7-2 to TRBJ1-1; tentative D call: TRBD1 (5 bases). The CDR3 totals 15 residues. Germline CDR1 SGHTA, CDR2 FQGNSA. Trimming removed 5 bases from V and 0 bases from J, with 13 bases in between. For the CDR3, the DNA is TGTGCCAGCAGCAAATCCGGGACGGTGAACACTGAAGCTTTCCTT. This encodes CASSKSGTVNTEAFL.

CDR3 DNA: TGTGCCAGCAGCTTTTCCGGGGGGCGAGCCGGGGAGCTGTTTTTT. Its protein is CASSFSGGRAGELFF. The chain uses TRBV2 and TRBJ2-2, with a weak D call TRBD2 (7 bases). Germline CDR1 and CDR2: SNHLY and FYNNEI. V was shortened by 6 bases and J by 6 bases, with 17 bases between the two germline ends. This CDR3 is 15 amino acids long.

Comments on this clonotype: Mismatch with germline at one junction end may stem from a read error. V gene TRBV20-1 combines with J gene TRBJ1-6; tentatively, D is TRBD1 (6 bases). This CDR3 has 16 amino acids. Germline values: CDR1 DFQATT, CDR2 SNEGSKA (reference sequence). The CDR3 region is CSAKDSLHSYNPPLHF. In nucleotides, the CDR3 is TGCAGTGCTAAGGACAGCCTCCACTCCTATAATCCACCCCTCCACTTT.

The CDR3 DNA is TGTGCCACCAGTGATTGGACAGATACGCAGTATTTT. Its protein product is CATSDWTDTQYF. The chain couples TRBV24-1 to TRBJ2-3; D is unresolved. The CDR3 has 12 amino acids. V lost 2 bases and J lost 3, with 2 bases in between. CDR1 and CDR2 from the germline V gene are KGHDR and SFDVKD.

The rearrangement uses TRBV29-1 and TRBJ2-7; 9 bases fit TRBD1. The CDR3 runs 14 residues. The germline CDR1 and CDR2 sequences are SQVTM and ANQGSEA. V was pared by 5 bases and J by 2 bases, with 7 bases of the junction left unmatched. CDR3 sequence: CSVYPGQGAYEQYF. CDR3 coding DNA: TGCAGCGTTTACCCGGGACAGGGTGCCTACGAGCAGTACTTC.

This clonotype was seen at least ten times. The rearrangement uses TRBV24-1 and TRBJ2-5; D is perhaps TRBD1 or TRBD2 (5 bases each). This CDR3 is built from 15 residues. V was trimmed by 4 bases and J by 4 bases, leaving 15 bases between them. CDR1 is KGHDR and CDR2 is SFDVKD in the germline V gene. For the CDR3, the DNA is TGTGCCACCAGTGACACTTATCCGAGGGGAGAGACCCAGTACTTC. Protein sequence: CATSDTYPRGETQYF.

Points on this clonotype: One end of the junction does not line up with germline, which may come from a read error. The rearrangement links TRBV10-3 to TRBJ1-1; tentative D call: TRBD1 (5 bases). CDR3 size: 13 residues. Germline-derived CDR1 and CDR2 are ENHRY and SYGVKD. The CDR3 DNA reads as TGTGCCAGCAGTGAAGCGGGGCGACCTGAAGCTTTCTTT. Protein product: CASSEAGRPEAFF.

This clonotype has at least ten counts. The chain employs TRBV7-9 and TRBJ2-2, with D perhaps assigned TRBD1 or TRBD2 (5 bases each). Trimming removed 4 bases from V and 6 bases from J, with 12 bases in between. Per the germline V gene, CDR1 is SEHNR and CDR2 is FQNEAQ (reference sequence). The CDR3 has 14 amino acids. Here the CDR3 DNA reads TGTGCCAGCAGCTACGGGACGGGGTCCGGGGAGCTGTTTTTT. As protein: CASSYGTGSGELFF.

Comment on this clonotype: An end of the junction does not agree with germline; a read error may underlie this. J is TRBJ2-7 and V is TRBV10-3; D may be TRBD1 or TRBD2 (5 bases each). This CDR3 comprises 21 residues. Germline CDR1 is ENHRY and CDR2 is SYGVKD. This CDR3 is CASSPSRGGPLGVSTAREQYF. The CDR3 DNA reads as TGTGCCAGCAGTCCCTCGAGGGGCGGGCCGCTGGGCGTGAGTACTGCTCGCGAGCAGTACTTC.

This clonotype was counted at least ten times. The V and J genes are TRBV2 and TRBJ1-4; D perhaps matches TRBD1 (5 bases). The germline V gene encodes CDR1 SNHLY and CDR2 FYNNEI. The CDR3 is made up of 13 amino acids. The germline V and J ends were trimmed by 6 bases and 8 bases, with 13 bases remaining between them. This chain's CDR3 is CASRWDAGEKLFF. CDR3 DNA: TGTGCCAGCAGGTGGGACGCAGGCGAAAAACTGTTTTTT.

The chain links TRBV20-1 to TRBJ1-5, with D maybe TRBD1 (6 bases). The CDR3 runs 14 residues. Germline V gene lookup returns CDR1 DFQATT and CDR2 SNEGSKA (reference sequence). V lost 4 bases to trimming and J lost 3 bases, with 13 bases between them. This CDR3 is CSAKTTGINQPQHF. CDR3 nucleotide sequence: TGCAGTGCTAAAACTACAGGGATCAATCAGCCCCAGCATTTT.

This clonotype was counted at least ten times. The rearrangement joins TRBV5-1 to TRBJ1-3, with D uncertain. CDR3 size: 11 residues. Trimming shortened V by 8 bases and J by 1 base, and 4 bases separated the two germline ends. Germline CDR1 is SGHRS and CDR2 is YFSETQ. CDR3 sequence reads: CASVSGNTIYF. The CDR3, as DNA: TGCGCCAGTGTTTCTGGAAACACCATATATTTT.

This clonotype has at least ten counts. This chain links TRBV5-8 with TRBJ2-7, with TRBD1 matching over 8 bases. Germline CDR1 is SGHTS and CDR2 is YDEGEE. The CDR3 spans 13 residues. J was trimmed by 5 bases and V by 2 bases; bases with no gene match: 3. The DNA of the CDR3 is TGTGCCAGCAGCTTCAGGGGGCCCCACGAGCAGTACTTC. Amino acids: CASSFRGPHEQYF.

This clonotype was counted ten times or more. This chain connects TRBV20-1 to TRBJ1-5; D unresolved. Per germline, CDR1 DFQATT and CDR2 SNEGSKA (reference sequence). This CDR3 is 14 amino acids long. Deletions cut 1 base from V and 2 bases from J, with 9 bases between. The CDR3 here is CSARGFGGNQPQHF. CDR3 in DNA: TGCAGTGCTAGAGGATTTGGGGGCAATCAGCCCCAGCATTTT.

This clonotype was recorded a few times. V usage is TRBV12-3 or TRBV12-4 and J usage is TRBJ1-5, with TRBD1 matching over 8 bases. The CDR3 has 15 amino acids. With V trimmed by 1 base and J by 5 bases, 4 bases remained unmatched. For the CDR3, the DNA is TGTGCCAGCAGTTTAGGGCAGGGGGCTTATCAGCCCCAGCATTTT. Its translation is CASSLGQGAYQPQHF.

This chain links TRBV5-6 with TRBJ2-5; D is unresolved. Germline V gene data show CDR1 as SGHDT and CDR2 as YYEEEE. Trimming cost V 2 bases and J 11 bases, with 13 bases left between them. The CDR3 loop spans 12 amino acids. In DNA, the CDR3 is TGTGCCAGCAGCTTCGTAGAAGAGGCTCAGTACTTC. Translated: CASSFVEEAQYF.

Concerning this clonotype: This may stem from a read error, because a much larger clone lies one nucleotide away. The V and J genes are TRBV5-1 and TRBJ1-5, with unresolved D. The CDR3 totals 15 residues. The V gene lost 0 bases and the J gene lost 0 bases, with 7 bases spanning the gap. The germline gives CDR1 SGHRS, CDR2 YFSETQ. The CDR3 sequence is CASSLELLSNQPQHF. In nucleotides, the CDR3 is TGCGCCAGCAGCTTGGAGCTACTTAGCAATCAGCCCCAGCATTTT.